A selection of T cell receptor beta chains follows, all from one sample in a study of T cells in Graves' hyperthyroidism and ophthalmopathy. TCRdb re-derived calls from the multiplex PCR reads in MiXCR, one entry per CDR3 protein. There are more than 350,000 distinct CDR3 sequences in the sample; about 15% occur only once, and around a third lies in the top ten. Specimen: blood. These TCRs come from a woman between 25 and 40 years old with Graves' hyperthyroidism. CDR3s include the opening cysteine and the closing phenylalanine or tryptophan. D genes are given only for firm matches. Size is stated for part of the rows, as once, few or many counts, or as a class when the clone is expanded.

d_call	v_call	clone_size	j_call	cdr3_nt	cdr3_aa
TRBD1	TRBV7-9	many	TRBJ2-1	TGTGCCAGCAGCTTAGCCTCGGGACAGGGAATTGGGCAGTTCTTC	CASSLASGQGIGQFF
TRBD2	TRBV10-1	many	TRBJ2-3	TGCGCCAGCAGCTCCGGGACTAGCGGGAGGGCCCGGATCGATACGCAGTATTTT	CASSSGTSGRARIDTQYF
.	TRBV3-1	many	TRBJ1-6	TGTGCCAGCAGCCAAGACAGGGGCGGCTCACCCCTCCACTTT	CASSQDRGGSPLHF
.	TRBV11-2	.	TRBJ1-5	.	CASSLSLATYEQYFGPGNQPQHF
.	TRBV15	few	TRBJ2-7	TGTGCCACCAGCAGAGATAGATCCGGGTACCGGTCCTACGAGCAGTACTTC	CATSRDRSGYRSYEQYF
.	TRBV7-9	few	TRBJ1-2	TGTGCCAGCAGCTTGGCGGATCTAAACTATGGCTACACCTTC	CASSLADLNYGYTF
.	TRBV12-3/TRBV12-4	many	TRBJ1-5	TGTGCCAGCAGTTTACTGGGGGGAAGCAATCAGCCCCAGCATTTT	CASSLLGGSNQPQHF
.	TRBV4-1	few	TRBJ2-1	TGCGCCAGCAGCCAAGGGGACGATTACAATGAGCAGTTCTTC	CASSQGDDYNEQFF
.	TRBV29-1	.	TRBJ2-4	TGCAGCGTTGAAGTATCTCGGGAGCCACTAGACCTAGCCAAAAACATTCAGTACTTC	CSVEVSREPLDLAKNIQYF
.	TRBV7-2	few	TRBJ2-1	TGTGCCAGCAGTCACGACTTGAGCTCCTACAATGAGCAGTTCTTC	CASSHDLSSYNEQFF